These T cell receptor beta chains were read from a single sample in a study of blood T cell repertoires in COVID-19. This table comes from immunoSEQ multiplex PCR, and its TCRdb copy is limited to in-frame clones, with some not included. The table includes fewer than 80,000 clones, approximately 86% detected once. The material sequenced was peripheral blood. Receptors were obtained from a man aged 65 to 85 with acute or convalescent COVID-19. Both conserved end residues are part of each CDR3. A D gene is named only where the DNA matches it firmly. Clone size is not always given. Where it is, it says once, few, many or a class for expanded clones.

size	J	D	V	DNA	CDR3
.	TRBJ1-2	.	TRBV7-6	TGTGCCAGCAGTCCAGGGCCGCAGGGAGGCTACACCTTC	CASSPGPQGGYTF
.	TRBJ1-3	.	TRBV28	TGTGCCAGCACCCCCAGGTATAACACCATATATTTT	CASTPRYNTIYF
.	TRBJ2-1	.	TRBV28	TGTGCCAGCAGTTCCCTAGCAGATGGAACCTACAATGAGCAGTTCTTC	CASSSLADGTYNEQFF
.	TRBJ1-4	.	TRBV6-2/TRBV6-3	TGTGCCAGCAGTTACGCGGGGAAACTGTTTTTT	CASSYAGKLFF
.	TRBJ1-5	.	TRBV18	TGTGCCAGCTCACCAGGTGCCGGGACACCCAATCAGCCCCAGCATTTT	CASSPGAGTPNQPQHF
.	TRBJ1-1	.	TRBV6-2/TRBV6-3	TGTGCCAGCAGTTACCGATCGCCAGGGGATGAAGCTTTCTTT	CASSYRSPGDEAFF
.	TRBJ2-5	TRBD2	TRBV30	TGTGCCTGCCGGGACTACGAAGAGACCCAGTACTTC	CACRDYEETQYF
.	TRBJ2-5	.	TRBV7-2	TGTGCCAGCAGCCCCTCGATTCGGGAGACCCAGTACTTC	CASSPSIRETQYF
.	TRBJ1-5	TRBD1	TRBV2	TGTGCCAGCAGTCGGACAGGGGCCTATCAGCCCCAGCATTTT	CASSRTGAYQPQHF
few	TRBJ1-4	TRBD1	TRBV7-6	TGTGCCAGCAGCCTAACAGGGGCCACTAATGAAAAACTGTTTTTT	CASSLTGATNEKLFF
.	TRBJ2-1	TRBD2	TRBV11-2	TGTGCCAGCAGCTTCCTTAGCGGGAGGGACTCCTACAATGAGCAGTTCTTC	CASSFLSGRDSYNEQFF
.	TRBJ2-5	.	TRBV7-9	TGTGCCAGCAGCCCTAGGGGGTCTAACGGGGAGACCCAGTACTTC	CASSPRGSNGETQYF
.	TRBJ2-7	TRBD1	TRBV5-1	TGCGCCAGCAGCACCAAAGGACAGGACTACGAGCAGTACTTC	CASSTKGQDYEQYF
.	TRBJ1-1	.	TRBV25-1	TGTGCCAGCAGAACCACCAGGGACACTGAAGCTTTCTTT	CASRTTRDTEAFF
.	TRBJ1-1	.	TRBV18	TGTGCCAGCTCACCCACCGGACAGTATGAAGCTTTCTTT	CASSPTGQYEAFF
once	TRBJ2-7	TRBD2	TRBV5-1	TGCGCCAGCAGAGTCGGGGCGGGGGATACCTACGAGCAGTACTTC	CASRVGAGDTYEQYF
.	TRBJ2-2	TRBD2	TRBV15	TGTGCCACCAGCAGAGGCCCCCCTGCGGGAGGGCCCGAAGAGGGGGAGCTGTTTTTT	CATSRGPPAGGPEEGELFF
.	TRBJ2-2	.	TRBV11-2	TGTGCCAGCAGCCCCCGGCCCGGAGGGCCGAACACCGGGGAGCTGTTTTTT	CASSPRPGGPNTGELFF
few	TRBJ1-6	.	TRBV7-9	TGTGCCAGCAGCGGGACACATCGTTCACCCCTCCACTTT	CASSGTHRSPLHF
.	TRBJ2-7	.	TRBV6-1	TGTGCCAGCAGTGAGGGGTCGGGGGGCAGATACGAGCAGTACTTC	CASSEGSGGRYEQYF
.	TRBJ2-3	.	TRBV7-2	TGTGCCAGCAGCCCCGGGACACCGAGCACAGATACGCAGTATTTT	CASSPGTPSTDTQYF
.	TRBJ1-3	.	TRBV12-3/TRBV12-4	TGTGCCACCTCCTCCCTCGGAAACACCATATATTTT	CATSSLGNTIYF
.	TRBJ1-2	.	TRBV29-1	TGCAGCGTTTTCGACCAGGGTGGCTACACCTTC	CSVFDQGGYTF
.	TRBJ1-5	TRBD1	TRBV18	TGTGCCAGCTCACCAGCAGACAGGGGCCCCAGCAATCAGCCCCAGCATTTT	CASSPADRGPSNQPQHF
.	TRBJ2-3	.	TRBV14	TGTGCCAGCAGCCCTGCGGGGACTCGTTTGCAGTATTTT	CASSPAGTRLQYF
.	TRBJ2-7	.	TRBV18	TGTGCCAGCTCACCTCGGGACACCGACTACGAGCAGTACTTC	CASSPRDTDYEQYF
.	TRBJ2-5	TRBD2	TRBV5-1	TGCGCCAGCAGCTTAGGACGTAGCGGGGGTCAAGAGACCCAGTACTTC	CASSLGRSGGQETQYF
once	TRBJ1-2	TRBD1	TRBV6-1	TGTGCCAGCAGTGACGGGACAGGGGTCCATAACTATGGCTACACCTTC	CASSDGTGVHNYGYTF
.	TRBJ2-7	.	TRBV21-1	TGTGCCAGCAGCGGCCGGGGGGTCTACGAGCAGTACTTC	CASSGRGVYEQYF
.	TRBJ2-7	TRBD1	TRBV29-1	TGCAGCGTTCTGAGACAGGGTTACGAGCAGTACTTC	CSVLRQGYEQYF
.	TRBJ2-7	.	TRBV19	TGTGCCAGTAGTACGTCTAGCCTCCTGGAGCAGTACTTC	CASSTSSLLEQYF
.	TRBJ2-3	.	TRBV18	TGTGCCAGCTCACCCCCGCTTTCGGGTTCAGGCACAGATACGCAGTATTTT	CASSPPLSGSGTDTQYF
.	TRBJ2-7	.	TRBV5-4	TGTGCCAGCAGCTTGCCGGGGAGAGTTTACGAGCAGTACTTC	CASSLPGRVYEQYF
.	TRBJ2-7	TRBD2	TRBV7-9	TGTGCCAGCAGCGTTCCGTCTGGCGGGGGTTCCTACGAGCAGTACTTC	CASSVPSGGGSYEQYF
.	TRBJ2-7	.	TRBV5-1	TGCGCCAGCAGCGTTACAATAGACAGTGATATCTCCTACGAGCAGTACTTC	CASSVTIDSDISYEQYF
.	TRBJ2-3	TRBD2	TRBV12-5	TGTGCTAGTGGTTTGCTACGACTAGCGGGGGGAGGAGATACGCAGTATTTT	CASGLLRLAGGGDTQYF
.	TRBJ2-1	.	TRBV19	TGTGCCAGTAGTATCCCTAGCCGTTACTCCTACAATGAGCAGTTCTTC	CASSIPSRYSYNEQFF
.	TRBJ2-3	TRBD2	TRBV7-6	TGTGCCAGCAGCTTAGCGCTAGCGGGGGGCACAGATACGCAGTATTTT	CASSLALAGGTDTQYF
.	TRBJ1-1	.	TRBV30	TGTGCCTGGAGTGGGCAGGCCGTAACTGAAGCTTTCTTT	CAWSGQAVTEAFF
.	TRBJ2-7	.	TRBV14	TGTGCCAGCAGCCAAGAAAGGGGGGAGCAGTACTTC	CASSQERGEQYF